The 28 T cell receptor beta chains below all came from one sample that was sequenced in a study of CD8+CD57+ T cells in acquired aplastic anemia. Patients selected for sequencing had displayed CD8+CD57+ cell expansion by flow cytometry. Genomic DNA was employed as the template in profiling TCR beta VDJ and CDR3. TCRdb passed the reads through MiXCR, listing each CDR3 protein once. The sample holds about 120,000 distinct CDR3 sequences, about 60% seen once. The sequencing sample was made of sorted CD4+, CD8+, or CD8+CD57+ T cells (not recorded which) from PBMCs. These receptor sequences come from a human donor with aplastic anemia.

This clonotype was detected ten times or more. The V call is TRBV7-9, the J call TRBJ2-7, with a weak D call TRBD1 (6 bases). The length of the CDR3 is 16 residues. Trimming took off 5 bases at V and 6 bases at J, with 23 bases between the two ends. Looked up from germline, CDR1 is SEHNR and CDR2 is FQNEAQ (reference sequence). The CDR3 sequence is CASSDPKVGAFFEQYF. Written as DNA, the CDR3 is TGTGCCAGCAGCGATCCGAAGGTGGGGGCTTTCTTCGAGCAGTACTTC. The full variable domain, rest sourced from reference TRBV7-9 and TRBJ2-7, is DTGVSQNPRHKITKRGQNVTFRCDPISEHNRLYWYRQTLGQGPEFLTYFQNEAQLEKSRLLSDRFSAERPKGSFSTLEIQRTEQGDSAMYLCASSDPKVGAFFEQYFGPGTRLTVT.

V and J are TRBV15 and TRBJ2-3, with a tentative D call TRBD1 (6 bases). V shed 2 bases and J shed 4 bases, with 7 bases lying between them. Germline assignment: CDR1 LNHNV and CDR2 YYDKDF (reference sequence). This CDR3 has 13 residues. In DNA, the CDR3 is TGTGCCACCAGCAGAAGGACAGCAGATACGCAGTATTTT. This codes for CATSRRTADTQYF.

Of note for this clonotype: A read error may be the cause here, since a much bigger clone is one base away. The chain uses TRBV5-4 and TRBJ1-5; D gene ambiguous. Germline values: CDR1 SGHNT, CDR2 YYREEE (reference sequence). Trimming shortened V by 0 bases and J by 2 bases, and 6 bases separated the two germline ends. The CDR3 has 14 amino acids. The CDR3 DNA reads as TGTGCCAGCAGCTTGGACATGGGCAATCAGCCCCAGCATTTT. It yields the protein CASSLDMGNQPQHF.

This clonotype has just one count. This chain connects TRBV4-1 to TRBJ2-3; D not certain. In germline, CDR1 is MGHRA, CDR2 YSYEKL. The CDR3 is 15 amino acids. Trimming took off 6 bases at V and 5 bases at J, with 18 bases between the two ends. This CDR3 reads CASSSKQDHIDTQYF. CDR3 nucleotides: TGCGCCAGCAGTTCGAAGCAGGACCACATAGATACGCAGTATTTT.

The sample holds a few counts of this clonotype. The chain recombines TRBV11-1 with TRBJ2-1; TRBD2 matches at 9 bases. Germline CDR1 and CDR2: SGHAT and FQDESV (reference sequence). CDR3 length equals 15 residues. V was pared by 6 bases and J by 0 bases, with 3 bases of the junction left unmatched. CDR3 DNA sequence: TGTGCCAGCAGTCTTAGCGGGAGCTCCTACAATGAGCAGTTCTTC. This encodes CASSLSGSSYNEQFF.

This chain uses TRBV6-5 with TRBJ2-7; perhaps TRBD1 as D (5 bases). Germline assignment: CDR1 MNHEY and CDR2 SVGAGI. V was shortened by 0 bases and J by 4 bases, with 13 bases between the two germline ends. This CDR3 is 15 amino acids long. The CDR3 sequence: CASSYSAGWAYEQYF. The CDR3 DNA follows: TGTGCCAGCAGTTACTCGGCAGGGTGGGCATACGAGCAGTACTTC.

The chain joins TRBV5-1 to TRBJ1-6; 8 nucleotides line up with TRBD1. V shed 4 bases and J 5 bases; nucleotides not matched to a gene: 5. This CDR3 has 15 residues. Germline loops: CDR1 SGHRS, CDR2 YFSETQ. CDR3 sequence (DNA): TGCGCCAGCAGCCCACAGGGGGAGCATAATTCACCCCTCCACTTT. Residues: CASSPQGEHNSPLHF.

The chain couples TRBV15 to TRBJ1-5, with D tentatively TRBD1 (5 bases). The germline V gene encodes CDR1 LNHNV and CDR2 YYDKDF (reference sequence). V was shortened by 3 bases and J by 3 bases, with 6 bases between the two germline ends. The CDR3 has 13 residues. CDR3: CATSRGDNQPQHF. CDR3 sequence (DNA): TGTGCCACCAGCAGGGGGGACAATCAGCCCCAGCATTTT.

The V call is TRBV19, the J call TRBJ2-7; D uncertain. V was pared by 9 bases and J by 7 bases, with 13 bases between. This CDR3 contains 11 residues. Per germline, CDR1 LNHDA and CDR2 SQIVND (reference sequence). For the CDR3, the DNA is TGTGCCAGCTCCTCAGAAGGGGAGCAGTACTTC. Translated: CASSSEGEQYF.

The V and J genes are TRBV2 and TRBJ1-3; the D gene is possibly TRBD1 (6 bases). Germline V CDR1 and CDR2: SNHLY, FYNNEI. The CDR3 has 15 amino acids. V was shortened by 5 bases and J by 4 bases, with 15 bases between the two germline ends. CDR3 sequence reads: CASSTTGTSGNTIYF. CDR3 nucleotides: TGTGCCAGCAGTACTACCGGGACATCAGGAAACACCATATATTTT.

V is TRBV5-5 and J is TRBJ1-1, with D uncertain. V dropped 0 bases and J dropped 8 bases, with 11 bases sitting between them. Germline values: CDR1 SGHKS, CDR2 YYEKEE (reference sequence). The CDR3 consists of 13 residues. The CDR3 DNA is TGTGCCAGCAGCTTGGCAAATGGAGGGGAAGCTTTCTTT. As protein: CASSLANGGEAFF.

This clonotype has just a few counts. The rearrangement joins TRBV7-2 to TRBJ2-1, with unresolved D. V was pared by 4 bases and J by 8 bases, with 9 bases between. Germline V gene data show CDR1 as SGHTA and CDR2 as FQGNSA. The CDR3 totals 12 residues. The CDR3 loop is CASSSRVDEQFF. The CDR3 region has the DNA TGTGCCAGCAGCTCAAGGGTAGATGAGCAGTTCTTC.

V and J are TRBV13 and TRBJ1-1; D is possibly TRBD1 (5 bases). From germline, CDR1 is PRHDT and CDR2 FYEKMQ (reference sequence). The CDR3 is made up of 15 amino acids. Deletions cut 7 bases from V and 3 bases from J, with 18 bases between. CDR3 amino acids: CASNFDSDVYTEAFF. CDR3 nucleotides: TGTGCCAGCAACTTCGACAGTGACGTGTACACTGAAGCTTTCTTT.

CDR3 DNA sequence: TGTGCCACCAGCGCGGGACTAGCGGGGGCCGCGGATACGCAGTATTTT. Protein product: CATSAGLAGAADTQYF. J is TRBJ2-3 and V is TRBV15; TRBD2 matches 14 bases. Trimming cost V 5 bases and J 6 bases; bases outside gene matches: 7. There are 16 residues in the CDR3. The germline CDR1 and CDR2 sequences are LNHNV and YYDKDF (reference sequence).

The chain links TRBV11-2 to TRBJ2-7; D perhaps matches TRBD1 (5 bases). Trimming removed 6 bases from V and 3 bases from J, with 12 bases in between. The CDR3 is made up of 13 amino acids. Germline V CDR1 and CDR2: SGHAT, FQNNGV. Here the CDR3 reads CASRPDIHYEQYF. The CDR3 nucleotides are TGTGCCAGCAGACCGGACATACACTACGAGCAGTACTTC.

The chain joins TRBV20-1 to TRBJ2-7; D might be TRBD2 (6 bases). The V end lost 7 bases, the J end lost 1 base, and 14 bases lay between the germline ends. Germline V gene lookup returns CDR1 DFQATT and CDR2 SNEGSKA (reference sequence). This CDR3 comprises 13 residues. This chain's CDR3 is CSGLGGASYEQYF. The DNA of the CDR3 is TGCAGTGGGTTGGGGGGAGCTTCCTACGAGCAGTACTTC.

The sample holds many counts of this clonotype. The rearrangement joins TRBV7-9 to TRBJ2-7; the D call may be TRBD1 or TRBD2 (5 bases each). Looked up from germline, CDR1 is SEHNR and CDR2 is FQNEAQ (reference sequence). The germline V and J ends were trimmed by 5 bases and 2 bases, with 7 bases remaining between them. The length of the CDR3 is 12 residues. DNA for the CDR3: TGTGCCAGCAGCGGGGGTACCTACGAGCAGTACTTC. Residues: CASSGGTYEQYF.

V is TRBV2 and J is TRBJ2-6; 9 bases are shared with TRBD1. Germline CDR1 SNHLY, CDR2 FYNNEI. Unmatched junction bases numbered 2, after V lost 9 bases and J lost 2 bases. The CDR3 has 14 amino acids. CDR3 nucleotides: TGTGCCAGTGGGGACAGGGCTGGGGCCAACGTCCTGACTTTC. Amino acid sequence: CASGDRAGANVLTF. Based on the CDR3 plus reference TRBV2 and TRBJ2-6, the full variable domain is EPEVTQTPSHQVTQMGQEVILRCVPISNHLYFYWYRQILGQKVEFLVSFYNNEISEKSEIFDDQFSVERPDGSNFTLKIRSTKLEDSAMYFCASGDRAGANVLTFGAGSRLTVL.

This clonotype was picked up a small number of times. The chain combines TRBV10-1 with TRBJ1-6, with D unresolved. The CDR3 contains 14 residues. V was pared by 4 bases and J by 7 bases, with 11 bases between. CDR1 is WNHNN and CDR2 is SYGVQD in the germline V gene (reference sequence). The CDR3 DNA reads TGCGCCAGCAGTGCGTACAGCATGAATTCACCCCTCCACTTT. It specifies CASSAYSMNSPLHF.

Turning to this clonotype: A junction end diverges from the germline sequence, so it may reflect a read error. This chain joins TRBV2 and TRBJ1-1; D gene uncertain. This CDR3 region has 12 residues. Looked up from germline, CDR1 is SNHLY and CDR2 is FYNNEI. The CDR3, as DNA: TGTGCCAGCGGTGAGACACGCGCTGAAGCTTTCTTT. Translation: CASGETRAEAFF.

There are a few counts of this clonotype. Given a much more abundant clone one base away, this may be a read error. The chain links TRBV7-6 to TRBJ2-7; either TRBD1 or TRBD2 may fit D (6 bases each). There are 12 residues in the CDR3. Germline V gene sequence: CDR1 SGHVS, CDR2 FNYEAQ. Deletions cut 5 bases from V and 5 bases from J, with 10 bases between. This CDR3 is CASSPGGNEQYF. The CDR3 nucleotides read TGTGCCAGCAGCCCCGGGGGCAACGAGCAGTACTTC.

The CDR3 bases are TGCAGCGTTGAAGGACACAGGAACACTGAAGCTTTCTTT. Translating it yields CSVEGHRNTEAFF. The chain uses TRBV29-1 and TRBJ1-1; D uncertain. The germline V and J ends were trimmed by 1 base and 1 base, with 7 bases remaining between them. Germline lookup yields CDR1 SQVTM and CDR2 ANQGSEA. CDR3 length: 13 residues. The full variable domain, rest sourced from reference TRBV29-1 and TRBJ1-1, is SAVISQKPSRDICQRGTSLTIQCQVDSQVTMMFWYRQQPGQSLTLIATANQGSEATYESGFVIDKFPISRPNLTFSTLTVSNMSPEDSSIYLCSVEGHRNTEAFFGQGTRLTVV.

The chain links TRBV19 to TRBJ2-5; 10 nucleotides align to TRBD1. Germline V gene sequence: CDR1 LNHDA, CDR2 SQIVND (reference sequence). This CDR3 has 18 amino acids. V trimming: 3 bases; J trimming: 3 bases; junction bases outside the gene matches: 13. The CDR3, as DNA: TGTGCCAGTAGTATCCTGCACCGGGACAGGGGAGTAAAAGAGACCCAGTACTTC. The encoded protein is CASSILHRDRGVKETQYF.

V and J are TRBV28 and TRBJ1-1, with TRBD1 identical over 8 bases. This CDR3 region has 13 residues. V lost 5 bases to trimming and J lost 4 bases; unmatched junction nucleotides: 3. Per germline, CDR1 MDHEN and CDR2 SYDVKM. For the CDR3, the DNA is TGTGCCAGCAGTGTCGGGACAGGCACTGAAGCTTTCTTT. It encodes CASSVGTGTEAFF.

This clonotype appeared once. The V gene is TRBV4-1, the J gene TRBJ1-6; possible D gene TRBD1, 5 bases. Trimming left V 1 base short and J 7 bases short, with 14 bases between. The CDR3 runs to 16 residues. Germline V gives CDR1 MGHRA, CDR2 YSYEKL. The CDR3 region is CASSQVAQVDNSPLHF. In DNA form, the CDR3 reads TGCGCCAGCAGCCAAGTGGCACAGGTCGACAATTCACCCCTCCACTTT.

This rearrangement joins TRBV25-1 to TRBJ1-1, with a possible D match to TRBD1 (6 bases). Between the trimmed V and J ends, which lost 2 bases and 8 bases, there was a span of 6 bases. Germline V CDR1 and CDR2: MGHDK, SYGVNS. This CDR3 is built from 11 residues. The CDR3 sequence is CASSEGTEAFF. The CDR3 DNA follows: TGTGCCAGCAGTGAAGGGACAGAAGCTTTCTTT.

The chain joins TRBV4-2 to TRBJ2-5; 13 nucleotides align to TRBD2. The CDR3 runs 17 residues. Per germline, CDR1 LGHNA and CDR2 YNFKEQ. The trim removed 5 bases at V and 2 bases at J, leaving 8 bases unmatched. The CDR3 bases are TGTGCCAGCAGCTTCCAACCGGGACTAGCGGGACAAGAGACCCAGTACTTC. As protein: CASSFQPGLAGQETQYF.

With regard to this clonotype: Its ends do not fully match the called genes, so a read error is possible. This rearrangement joins TRBV6-1 to TRBJ2-7, with a possible D match to TRBD1 (5 bases). The CDR3 runs to 14 residues. Per the germline V gene, CDR1 is MNHNS and CDR2 is SASEGT. CDR3 amino acids: CASTEGLPGYEQYF. The CDR3 region has the DNA TGTGCCAGCACTGAAGGGTTACCAGGGTACGAGCAGTACTTC.